This passage covers 3 T cell receptor beta chains from one sample sequenced in a study of metastatic and nonmetastatic thyroid tumors. No patient had received any treatment before thyroid surgery. TCRdb reanalyzed the PCR reads with MiXCR. The sample holds more than 30,000 clones, approximately 19% seen once. Sequenced sample: blood. The receptor source for this set is a female donor with papillary thyroid cancer or a benign thyroid nodule (not recorded which). Some clones in this sample may be carry-over from other donors' samples.

A note on this clone: The junction departs from germline at one end; a sequencing error may be responsible. The chain couples TRBV6-2 or TRBV6-3 to TRBJ2-5, with TRBD2 matching 12 bases. Germline V gene sequence: CDR1 MNHEY, CDR2 SVGEGT. The CDR3 loop spans 15 amino acids. CDR3 in DNA: TGTGCCAGCAGTTCTTCTAGCGGGGGGGCAGAGACCAAGTGCTTC. Amino acid sequence: CASSSSSGGAETKCF.

This clone is medium-sized by share. The chain links TRBV6-6 to TRBJ2-7; D may be TRBD1 (5 bases). V lost 2 bases and J lost 1, with 6 bases in between. CDR1 and CDR2 from the germline V gene are MNHNY and SVGAGI (reference sequence). The CDR3 contains 13 residues. CDR3 in amino acids: CASSYAGSYEQYF. CDR3 DNA sequence: TGTGCCAGCAGTTACGCAGGGTCCTACGAGCAGTACTTC.

This rearrangement joins TRBV6-1 to TRBJ2-2, with D possibly being TRBD1 (6 bases). Germline assignment: CDR1 MNHNS and CDR2 SASEGT. The CDR3 has 17 residues. Deletions cut 5 bases from V and 8 bases from J, with 24 bases between. The CDR3 coding sequence is TGTGCCAGCAGTAAAACTACAGGGCGTGGACCTCGGGGGGAGCTGTTTTTT. Translating it yields CASSKTTGRGPRGELFF.